This passage covers 2 T cell receptor beta chains from one sample sequenced in a study of MAIT cells during Salmonella Paratyphi A infection. TCRdb passed the 5' RACE reads through MiXCR, listing each CDR3 protein once. Of 550 to 700 distinct CDR3 sequences in the sample, about 35% are singletons; the top ten hold 55% to 70%. The time point: healthy control first sampling. Valpha7.2+ CD161+ T cells were sorted by flow cytometry as MAIT cells. The sequenced sample consisted of MAIT cells from blood. The origin of the receptors is an adult in good health.

The chain combines TRBV7-2 with TRBJ2-3; the D is unclear. The CDR3 length is 12 residues. V was shortened by 5 bases and J by 9 bases, with 12 bases between the two germline ends. Germline V gene lookup returns CDR1 SGHTA and CDR2 FQGNSA. CDR3 DNA: TGTGCCAGCAGCGTAGGGTCCGACACGCAGTATTTT. It is translated as CASSVGSDTQYF.

This clonotype was seen just once. This chain uses TRBV20-1 with TRBJ1-2; D is perhaps TRBD1 (6 bases). There are 15 residues in the CDR3. The V gene lost 3 bases and the J gene lost 8 bases, with 22 bases spanning the gap. Germline V gene lookup returns CDR1 DFQATT and CDR2 SNEGSKA (reference sequence). CDR3 coding DNA: TGCAGTGCTAGGGCCCCCCACAGGGTAGCCACAGGCTACACCTTC. It specifies CSARAPHRVATGYTF.